These 8 T cell receptor beta chains were all obtained from the same sample, sequenced in a study of response to subunit inactivated influenza vaccine. Via MiXCR, TCRdb re-called the RT-PCR reads, giving one row per CDR3 protein. The sample records about 800,000 distinct CDR3 sequences, about 20% being singletons. Sequenced material: PBMCs from blood, taken roughly 5 days after vaccination. The receptors originated from a man aged 50 to 60 who received an inactivated influenza vaccine.

This chain uses TRBV7-9 with TRBJ2-1; 7 bases are a match to TRBD2. Germline loops: CDR1 SEHNR, CDR2 FQNEAQ (reference sequence). The length of the CDR3 is 16 residues. V trimming: 7 bases; J trimming: 2 bases; junction bases outside the gene matches: 11. For the CDR3, the DNA is TGTGCCAGCATCCCCCCAGCGGGAAAAACCTACAATGAGCAGTTCTTC. This codes for CASIPPAGKTYNEQFF. Together with reference TRBV7-9 and TRBJ2-1, the CDR3 gives the full variable domain: DTGVSQNPRHKITKRGQNVTFRCDPISEHNRLYWYRQTLGQGPEFLTYFQNEAQLEKSRLLSDRFSAERPKGSFSTLEIQRTEQGDSAMYLCASIPPAGKTYNEQFFGPGTRLTVL.

The rearrangement links TRBV28 to TRBJ2-2, with 7 positions matching TRBD1. Germline values: CDR1 MDHEN, CDR2 SYDVKM. The CDR3 runs 16 residues. Losses at the gene ends were 2 bases for V and 5 bases for J; bases not matched to a gene: 8. The chain's CDR3 is CASSLQGVRFTGELFF. The CDR3 DNA is TGTGCCAGCAGTTTACAGGGGGTGAGGTTTACCGGGGAGCTGTTTTTT. The full variable domain, its missing parts supplied by reference TRBV28 and TRBJ2-2, is DVKVTQSSRYLVKRTGEKVFLECVQDMDHENMFWYRQDPGLGLRLIYFSYDVKMKEKGDIPEGYSVSREKKERFSLILESASTNQTSMYLCASSLQGVRFTGELFFGEGSRLTVL.

The CDR3 DNA sequence: TGCAGTGCTAGAGAATCAGGGCCTGGGGCCAACGTCCTGACTTTC. Amino acid sequence: CSARESGPGANVLTF. The chain couples TRBV20-1 to TRBJ2-6; tentative D call: TRBD1 (5 bases). This CDR3 has 15 amino acids. Germline-derived CDR1 and CDR2 are DFQATT and SNEGSKA (reference sequence). Trimming took 0 bases from V and 2 from J, leaving 8 bases between them.

This sequence joins TRBV27 and TRBJ2-3, with D hard to call. From germline, CDR1 is MNHEY and CDR2 SMNVEV (reference sequence). Trimming left V 4 bases short and J 4 bases short, with 9 bases between. This CDR3 spans 13 amino acids. CDR3 amino acids: CASSSMVSDTQYF. CDR3 coding DNA: TGTGCCAGCAGTTCTATGGTGTCAGATACGCAGTATTTT.

This clonotype has only a few counts. This chain joins TRBV20-1 and TRBJ2-7; 8 nucleotides agree with TRBD1. Germline CDR1 is DFQATT and CDR2 is SNEGSKA (reference sequence). CDR3 size: 14 residues. The ends lost 6 bases at V and 2 bases at J; junction bases unmatched: 9. The CDR3, as DNA: TGCAGTGCCCCTTTGACAGGGGAGACCTACGAGCAGTACTTC. Protein product: CSAPLTGETYEQYF.

This clonotype came up a few times. This chain uses TRBV6-5 with TRBJ2-1; perhaps TRBD2 as D (5 bases). CDR1 and CDR2 (germline): MNHEY, SVGAGI. This CDR3 region has 14 residues. Trimming took off 0 bases at V and 6 bases at J, with 9 bases between the two ends. The CDR3 sequence is CASSYSSASNEQFF. In nucleotides, the CDR3 is TGTGCCAGCAGTTACTCTAGCGCAAGCAATGAGCAGTTCTTC.

This chain uses TRBV9 with TRBJ2-5, with a weak D call TRBD2 (6 bases). Germline values: CDR1 SGDLS, CDR2 YYNGEE. CDR3 length: 15 amino acids. V lost 3 bases, J lost 2 bases, and 14 bases lay in between. CDR3 in DNA: TGTGCCAGCAGCGCAGATTCGGGACTTCAAGAGACCCAGTACTTC. Translating it yields CASSADSGLQETQYF.

V gene TRBV29-1 combines with J gene TRBJ2-7, with no clear D. Germline CDR1 reads SQVTM; CDR2 reads ANQGSEA. Trimming stripped 7 bases from V and 3 bases from J, with 10 bases between. The CDR3 has 11 amino acids. The CDR3 sequence: CSALDGYEQYF. CDR3 bases: TGCAGCGCGCTGGACGGCTACGAGCAGTACTTC.